What follows describes a single T cell receptor beta chain. The antigen is unknown. Primers: 60 Vbeta forward and 13 Jbeta reverse. The table came from immunoSEQ multiplex PCR; TCRdb's copy has only in-frame clones and leaves some out. The sample lists about 140,000 clones, 65% to 90% occurring once. This specimen comes from a study of cytomegalovirus exposure and HLA in healthy donors. V lost 1 base to trimming and J lost 6 bases, with 13 bases between them. Germline V gene sequence: CDR1 LNHNV, CDR2 YYDKDF (reference sequence). This CDR3 has 14 residues. Study findings and constraints: Relative to the approximately 700-donor mean, N-insertions were reportedly fewer in an Asian-associated ancestry cluster in a later analysis. The listing of 150 or so TCR beta chains classed them as cytomegalovirus-associated.

The receptor's source is a female donor in good health and CMV-seronegative. Material for sequencing was PBMCs. The genes are TRBV15 and TRBJ2-7, with D possibly matching TRBD2 (5 bases). CDR3 region: CATSRGGLAGEQYF. The CDR3 DNA reads as TGTGCCACCAGCAGAGGAGGTCTTGCGGGCGAGCAGTACTTC. Filled out from reference TRBV15 and TRBJ2-7, the complete variable domain reads DAMVIQNPRYQVTQFGKPVTLSCSQTLNHNVMYWYQQKSSQAPKLLFHYYDKDFNNEADTPDNFQSRRPNTSFCFLDIRSPGLGDTAMYLCATSRGGLAGEQYFGPGTRLTVT.